The clone carrying this T cell receptor (beta chain) was found many times. Its matching antigen is unknown. This sample was included in a study of CD8+CD57+ T cells in acquired aplastic anemia. Study as a whole: When averaged, DNA from sorted CD4+ and CD8+ cells came to 3.2 ug.

Using genomic DNA as the template, TCR beta VDJ and CDR3 profiling was carried out. TCRdb used MiXCR to reprocess the reads, holding one entry per CDR3 protein. The sample lists hundreds of thousands of distinct CDR3 sequences; roughly 34% were seen once. There are 11 residues in the CDR3. Germline V lookup: CDR1 SQVTM, CDR2 ANQGSEA. After removal of 4 bases from V and 8 bases from J, the junction contained 1 base not matched to a gene. Study outcomes and limitations: CD8+ Simpson's diversity did not differ significantly between patients and controls.

Previously, flow cytometry had revealed CD8+CD57+ cell expansion in the patients chosen for sequencing. When blood sampling took place, the patients had received no therapy. J is TRBJ1-1 and V is TRBV29-1; 10 positions match TRBD1. Sample: sorted CD4+, CD8+, or CD8+CD57+ T cells (not recorded which) from PBMCs. The sequence was collected from a human donor with aplastic anemia. The CDR3 nucleotides are TGCAGCGTTGGACAGGGGGCGGAAGCTTTCTTT. The encoded protein is CSVGQGAEAFF.